The clone carrying this TCR beta chain was picked up many times. The data were obtained in a study of control samples from healthy donors and cancer patients. Assay: immunoSEQ multiplex PCR; the TCRdb copy retains only in-frame clones and omits some. The repertoire includes approximately 70,000 clones, approximately 86% of them detected once, and 15% to 18% sits in the top ten. Source material: blood. This clonotype was obtained from a man between 60 and 75 years old in good health.

The CDR3 DNA is TGTGCCAGCAGTGCCAACAGTTGGTTTCAAAGGAATGAGCAGTTCTTC. This sequence encodes CASSANSWFQRNEQFF. The rearrangement links TRBV6-2 or TRBV6-3 to TRBJ2-1, with D unclear. This CDR3 is built from 16 residues. CDR1 MNHEY and CDR2 SVGEGT come from the germline V gene. V gave up 5 bases and J gave up 7 bases, with 21 bases separating them.